These T cell receptor beta chains were read from a single sample in a study of CD8+ T cells in alopecia areata. The table came from immunoSEQ multiplex PCR; TCRdb's copy has only in-frame clones and leaves some out. Among approximately 220,000 clones listed, less than 45% were seen once. Sample: CD4+ T cells sorted from blood, taken between weeks 30 and 35, from a patient treated with tofacitinib. The receptors derive from a human donor with alopecia areata. The CDR3 runs from the conserved cysteine through the conserved F or W. The D gene is left open where the match is weak. Some rows have no size entry. The others give once, few or many, or a class for an expanded clone.

J	size	V	D	CDR3	DNA
TRBJ1-2	-	TRBV30	-	CAWSRGSYGYTF	TGTGCCTGGAGCCGGGGATCGTATGGCTACACCTTC
TRBJ1-2	-	TRBV7-9	-	CASSFAANYGYTF	TGTGCCAGCAGCTTTGCGGCTAACTATGGCTACACCTTC
TRBJ1-1	-	TRBV30	-	CAWSVQGNTEAFF	TGTGCCTGGAGCGTGCAGGGTAACACTGAAGCTTTCTTT
TRBJ2-6	-	TRBV6-5	-	CASSFRRSGANVLTF	TGTGCCAGCAGTTTCCGACGCTCTGGGGCCAACGTCCTGACTTTC
TRBJ1-1	once	TRBV6-5	-	CASTSKVVNTEAFF	TGTGCCAGCACCTCAAAAGTAGTGAACACTGAAGCTTTCTTT
TRBJ2-1	-	TRBV30	TRBD2	CAWSLGLAGDEFF	TGTGCCTGGAGTTTGGGACTAGCGGGAGATGAGTTCTTC
TRBJ2-1	few	TRBV19	TRBD1	CASKKTGDEQFF	TGTGCCAGCAAAAAAACAGGGGATGAGCAGTTCTTC
TRBJ1-2	-	TRBV29-1	-	CSVVPTPGTNYGYTF	TGCAGCGTTGTACCGACTCCGGGGACTAACTATGGCTACACCTTC
TRBJ1-5	-	TRBV6-5	-	CASRPRREETQHF	TGTGCCAGCAGGCCCCGAAGGGAAGAAACCCAGCATTTT
TRBJ2-6	-	TRBV7-3	-	CASSLTLKGRLGANVLTF	TGTGCCAGCAGCTTAACTTTGAAGGGGCGATTGGGGGCCAACGTCCTGACTTTC
TRBJ2-3	-	TRBV30	-	CAWSRWRALALRGNTQYF	TGTGCCTGGAGTCGATGGCGTGCGCTAGCGCTGAGGGGGAATACGCAGTATTTT
TRBJ1-2	-	TRBV6-5	TRBD1	CASSLGGLGYGYTF	TGTGCCAGCAGTTTAGGGGGCCTCGGCTATGGCTACACCTTC
TRBJ1-6	-	TRBV11-2	-	CASSPGTNSPLHF	TGTGCCAGCAGTCCCGGGACCAATTCACCCCTCCACTTT
TRBJ2-7	-	TRBV5-1	TRBD1	CASSLSGTGGYEQYF	TGCGCCAGCAGCCTTTCCGGGACAGGGGGCTACGAGCAGTACTTC
TRBJ1-2	-	TRBV15	TRBD1	CATSRDKTGGHGYTF	TGTGCCACCAGCAGAGATAAAACAGGGGGCCATGGCTACACCTTC
TRBJ1-3	-	TRBV4-2	-	CASSQNPYRDNGNTIYF	TGTGCCAGCAGCCAAAATCCGTACCGGGACAATGGAAACACCATATATTTT
TRBJ1-2	-	TRBV7-2	-	CASSLLGWGSQDGYTF	TGTGCCAGCAGCTTACTCGGATGGGGCTCCCAGGACGGCTACACCTTC
TRBJ2-6	-	TRBV6-1	-	CASSEAWANSGANVLTF	TGTGCCAGCAGTGAAGCGTGGGCAAACTCTGGGGCCAACGTCCTGACTTTC
TRBJ1-4	-	TRBV29-1	-	CSVGVGQFNEKLFF	TGCAGCGTGGGAGTCGGACAGTTTAATGAAAAACTGTTTTTT
TRBJ2-3	few	TRBV5-4	-	CASSLDSGGGTDTQYF	TGTGCCAGCAGCTTGGATTCGGGGGGCGGCACAGATACGCAGTATTTT
TRBJ2-5	few	TRBV30	-	CAWSQTDRGTQYF	TGTGCCTGGAGTCAGACGGATCGTGGGACCCAGTACTTC
TRBJ2-7	-	TRBV30	TRBD2	CAWTPRRTGLAQYEQYF	TGTGCCTGGACCCCAAGAAGGACGGGACTAGCCCAATACGAGCAGTACTTC
TRBJ2-7	few	TRBV25-1	-	CASSQYYEQYF	TGTGCCAGCAGCCAGTACTACGAGCAGTACTTC
TRBJ1-1	-	TRBV18	-	CASSALRNVAEAFF	TGTGCCAGCTCAGCCCTAAGGAATGTGGCTGAAGCTTTCTTT
TRBJ1-1	-	TRBV29-1	-	CSVAGVLVNTEAFF	TGCAGCGTTGCGGGGGTACTGGTGAACACTGAAGCTTTCTTT
TRBJ1-5	many	TRBV9	-	CASSAGQTNQPQHF	TGTGCCAGCAGCGCCGGACAGACCAATCAGCCCCAGCATTTT
TRBJ1-5	-	TRBV19	-	CASSPLGRSQHF	TGTGCCAGTAGCCCTCTGGGACGATCCCAGCATTTT
TRBJ1-6	-	TRBV7-9	TRBD1	CASSKKQGAGSPLHF	TGTGCCAGCAGCAAAAAACAGGGGGCAGGATCACCCCTCCACTTT
TRBJ2-7	-	TRBV6-5	TRBD2	CASKLLAFSYEQYF	TGTGCCAGCAAATTACTAGCGTTCTCCTACGAGCAGTACTTC
TRBJ1-1	-	TRBV28	-	CASSDGWTEAFF	TGTGCCAGCAGTGACGGGTGGACTGAAGCTTTCTTT